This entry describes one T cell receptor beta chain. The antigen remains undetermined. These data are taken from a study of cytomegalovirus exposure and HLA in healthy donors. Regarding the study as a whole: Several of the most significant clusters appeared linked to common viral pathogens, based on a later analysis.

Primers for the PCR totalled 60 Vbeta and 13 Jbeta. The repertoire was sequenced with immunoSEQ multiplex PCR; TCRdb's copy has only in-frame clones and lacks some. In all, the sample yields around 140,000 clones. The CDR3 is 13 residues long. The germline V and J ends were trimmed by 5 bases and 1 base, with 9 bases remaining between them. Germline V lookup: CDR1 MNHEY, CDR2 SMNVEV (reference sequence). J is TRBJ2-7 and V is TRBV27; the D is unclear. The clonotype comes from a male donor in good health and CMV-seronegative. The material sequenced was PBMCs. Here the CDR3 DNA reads TGTGCCAGCAGTCCGCTCCGGTCCTACGAGCAGTACTTC. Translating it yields CASSPLRSYEQYF.